Below, 11 T cell receptor beta chains from the same sample are listed, as sequenced in a study of cytomegalovirus exposure and HLA in healthy donors. A multiplex PCR was run with 60 Vbeta primers and 13 Jbeta primers. Sequenced by immunoSEQ multiplex PCR; TCRdb stores in-frame clones only, minus some. The profile shows some 140,000 clones, around 85% of them singletons. The sample consisted of PBMCs. Receptors were obtained from a woman aged 45-65 years in good health and CMV-seropositive.

This chain connects TRBV5-1 to TRBJ2-1; 8 bases match TRBD2. Losses at the gene ends were 1 base for V and 5 bases for J; bases not matched to a gene: 8. CDR3 size: 16 residues. CDR1 and CDR2 (germline): SGHRS, YFSETQ. CDR3 DNA: TGCGCCAGCAGCTTGAGAGAGGGAGCGGGGGACAATGAGCAGTTCTTC. Translation gives CASSLREGAGDNEQFF.

This clone has just one count. The chain joins TRBV30 to TRBJ2-3; D not certain. Germline assignment: CDR1 GTSNPN and CDR2 SVGIG (reference sequence). The CDR3 consists of 11 residues. V lost 2 bases to trimming and J lost 3 bases, with 3 bases between them. The CDR3 bases are TGTGCCTGGAGTCGGACAGATACGCAGTATTTT. Translated: CAWSRTDTQYF.

The genes are TRBV18 and TRBJ2-2, with D perhaps matching TRBD1 (5 bases). V lost 3 bases and J lost 4, with 12 bases in between. Germline V CDR1 and CDR2: KGHSH, LQKENI. This CDR3 spans 15 amino acids. The CDR3 DNA follows: TGTGCCAGCTCACCTCAGGGCAGCAGCACCGGGGAGCTGTTTTTT. Its protein product is CASSPQGSSTGELFF.

The chain carries TRBV5-1 and TRBJ1-5; D is uncertain. The ends were cut back, 0 bases at V and 3 bases at J, with 7 bases in the middle. The CDR3 contains 14 residues. Germline CDR1 and CDR2: SGHRS and YFSETQ. The CDR3 is CASSLAGFNQPQHF. The CDR3, as DNA: TGCGCCAGCAGCTTGGCGGGGTTCAATCAGCCCCAGCATTTT.

This chain joins TRBV7-9 and TRBJ1-2; no clear D gene. The ends were cut back, 0 bases at V and 6 bases at J, with 11 bases in the middle. From germline, CDR1 is SEHNR and CDR2 FQNEAQ (reference sequence). The length of the CDR3 is 14 residues. The chain's CDR3 is CASSLAAGIDGYTF. The DNA for the CDR3 is TGTGCCAGCAGCTTAGCTGCAGGAATTGATGGCTACACCTTC.

The chain is built from TRBV19 and TRBJ1-1, with 7 bases aligning to TRBD1. The germline V gene has CDR1 LNHDA and CDR2 SQIVND (reference sequence). Trimming cost V 9 bases and J 0 bases; bases outside gene matches: 4. This CDR3 is built from 13 residues. CDR3 sequence (DNA): TGTGCCAGCCTACAGGGGCTGAACACTGAAGCTTTCTTT. Residues: CASLQGLNTEAFF.

The chain uses TRBV4-1 and TRBJ2-6, with D perhaps TRBD2 (5 bases). CDR1 and CDR2 from the germline V gene are MGHRA and YSYEKL. The V end lost 1 base, the J end lost 4 bases, and 14 bases lay between the germline ends. The CDR3 has 17 residues. The CDR3 here is CASSQGLKGAGANVLTF. CDR3 DNA: TGCGCCAGCAGCCAAGGTCTTAAGGGAGCGGGGGCCAACGTCCTGACTTTC.

The V call is TRBV5-6, the J call TRBJ1-1, with D possibly being TRBD1 (6 bases). The CDR3 sequence is 16 residues long. Per germline, CDR1 SGHDT and CDR2 YYEEEE. V lost 5 bases and J lost 1, with 18 bases in between. The CDR3 coding sequence is TGTGCCAGCAGTTTCGCCCGCACAGGGCGGAACACTGAAGCTTTCTTT. It codes for CASSFARTGRNTEAFF.

The chain uses TRBV6-5 and TRBJ1-1; D call uncertain. Germline CDR1 reads MNHEY; CDR2 reads SVGAGI. Trimming left V 5 bases short and J 4 bases short, with 14 bases between. The CDR3 spans 14 residues. CDR3 in DNA: TGTGCCAGCAGTCGGGATAGACTGGGCACTGAAGCTTTCTTT. This codes for CASSRDRLGTEAFF.

This clone appeared a few times. The genes are TRBV5-1 and TRBJ2-5; tentatively, D is TRBD2 (5 bases). The CDR3 is made up of 15 amino acids. Germline loops: CDR1 SGHRS, CDR2 YFSETQ. The V end was cut by 0 bases, the J end by 0 bases, with 9 bases between. The CDR3 DNA is TGCGCCAGCAGCTTGGGGCGGGTGTACCAAGAGACCCAGTACTTC. Protein: CASSLGRVYQETQYF.

The chain links TRBV6-1 to TRBJ2-1; TRBD2 agrees at 8 bases. Germline values: CDR1 MNHNS, CDR2 SASEGT. The CDR3 consists of 15 residues. V shed 0 bases, J shed 9 bases, and the junction held 7 bases outside the gene matches. In DNA, the CDR3 is TGTGCCAGCAGTGAAGCCGGGGGGGCTAGTGGTGAGCAGTTCTTC. The encoded protein is CASSEAGGASGEQFF.